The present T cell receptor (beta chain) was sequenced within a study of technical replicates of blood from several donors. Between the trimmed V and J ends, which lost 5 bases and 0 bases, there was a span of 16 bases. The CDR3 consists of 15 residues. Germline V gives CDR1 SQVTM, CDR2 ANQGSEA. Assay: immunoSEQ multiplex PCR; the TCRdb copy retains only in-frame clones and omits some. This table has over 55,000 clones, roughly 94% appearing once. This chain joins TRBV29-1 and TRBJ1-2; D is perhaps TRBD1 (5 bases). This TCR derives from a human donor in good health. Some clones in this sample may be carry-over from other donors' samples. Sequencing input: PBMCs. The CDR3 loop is CSVRRGWRANYGYTF. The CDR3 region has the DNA TGCAGCGTTCGAAGGGGCTGGCGAGCTAACTATGGCTACACCTTC.